The 25 T cell receptor beta chains presented below share a single source sample, sequenced in a study of shared clonotypes between healthy human individuals. Data came from immunoSEQ multiplex PCR; TCRdb stores just in-frame clones and leaves some out. Of 550,000 to 650,000 clones in the sample, approximately 96% are singletons; the top ten hold approximately 0.12%. Naive CD8 cells were CD45RO-negative, positively selected for CCR7, excluding terminally differentiated effector memory CD45RA+ cells. The sequenced sample consisted of naive CD8+ T cells sorted from blood. These receptors all come from a young woman in good health.

Here the CDR3 DNA reads TGTGCCAGCAGCTTAGGAGTAGCGGGAGAACCTATCTACGAGCAGTACTTC. This codes for CASSLGVAGEPIYEQYF. The chain couples TRBV7-2 to TRBJ2-7; 9 bases are a match to TRBD2. V lost 1 base to trimming and J lost 3 bases; unmatched junction nucleotides: 10. CDR1 SGHTA and CDR2 FQGNSA come from the germline V gene. The CDR3 has 17 residues. Using reference TRBV7-2 and TRBJ2-7 for the parts outside the CDR3, the full variable domain is GAGVSQSPSNKVTEKGKDVELRCDPISGHTALYWYRQSLGQGLEFLIYFQGNSAPDKSGLPSDRFSAERTGGSVSTLTIQRTQQEDSAVYLCASSLGVAGEPIYEQYFGPGTRLTVT.

The V gene is TRBV5-1, the J gene TRBJ2-3; 7 nucleotides line up with TRBD2. The CDR3 is 13 residues long. The V gene's germline CDR1 is SGHRS and CDR2 YFSETQ. J was trimmed by 5 bases and V by 6 bases; bases with no gene match: 6. Here the CDR3 DNA reads TGCGCCAGCACAGGCGGGAGCGGAGATACGCAGTATTTT. This codes for CASTGGSGDTQYF.

The chain recombines TRBV27 with TRBJ1-5; no definite D call. V dropped 1 base and J dropped 3 bases, with 16 bases sitting between them. Germline CDR1 reads MNHEY; CDR2 reads SMNVEV (reference sequence). The CDR3 contains 17 residues. CDR3 sequence reads: CASSLWGGSGFNQPQHF. The CDR3 region has the DNA TGTGCCAGCAGTTTATGGGGTGGATCGGGGTTCAATCAGCCCCAGCATTTT.

The chain couples TRBV29-1 to TRBJ2-7, with unresolved D. This CDR3 spans 13 amino acids. Germline V CDR1 and CDR2: SQVTM, ANQGSEA. The V gene lost 2 bases and the J gene lost 4 bases, with 12 bases spanning the gap. This chain's CDR3 is CSVESTEGYEQYF. DNA of the CDR3: TGCAGCGTTGAATCCACGGAAGGTTACGAGCAGTACTTC.

The CDR3 loop is CSVVSLAGGYEQYF. The DNA of the CDR3 is TGCAGCGTTGTCTCATTGGCAGGAGGATACGAGCAGTACTTC. This chain joins TRBV29-1 and TRBJ2-7; TRBD2 is a possible D gene (5 bases). The CDR3 runs 14 residues. V shed 4 bases and J shed 4 bases, with 17 bases lying between them. CDR1 is SQVTM, CDR2 ANQGSEA, per germline.

CDR3: CASSEWGLGFSTDTQYF. The CDR3, as DNA: TGTGCCAGCAGTGAATGGGGTTTGGGGTTTAGCACAGATACGCAGTATTTT. The chain joins TRBV25-1 to TRBJ2-3; D call uncertain. This CDR3 region has 17 residues. Germline CDR1 reads MGHDK; CDR2 reads SYGVNS. V gave up 1 base and J gave up 0 bases, with 14 bases separating them.

This clone appeared once. The chain has TRBV7-6 and TRBJ1-3; D gene unclear. Germline assignment: CDR1 SGHVS and CDR2 FNYEAQ. The CDR3 runs 16 residues. With 3 bases removed from V and 0 bases from J, the gap between germline ends came to 12 bases. The CDR3 protein is CASSFIPELSGNTIYF. The DNA for the CDR3 is TGTGCCAGCAGCTTTATCCCGGAGCTCTCTGGAAACACCATATATTTT.

The gene calls are TRBV6-6 and TRBJ2-1, with D unresolved. The length of the CDR3 is 15 residues. Germline lookup yields CDR1 MNHNY and CDR2 SVGAGI (reference sequence). V was trimmed by 10 bases and J by 0 bases, leaving 16 bases between them. CDR3 protein: CATSSLGSSYNEQFF. The CDR3 bases are TGTGCCACCTCCTCCCTGGGCAGCTCCTACAATGAGCAGTTCTTC.

This chain joins TRBV27 and TRBJ2-7; D might be TRBD1 (7 bases). V lost 3 bases, J lost 4 bases, and 16 bases lay in between. Germline CDR1 reads MNHEY; CDR2 reads SMNVEV (reference sequence). The CDR3 is made up of 15 amino acids. The CDR3 region has the DNA TGTGCCAGCAGTTTTATAGGGCCAGGGGGGTACGAGCAGTACTTC. Translated, it gives CASSFIGPGGYEQYF.

This clone has a handful of counts. The V call is TRBV2, the J call TRBJ1-1; a possible D gene is TRBD1 (5 bases). Per the germline V gene, CDR1 is SNHLY and CDR2 is FYNNEI. This CDR3 comprises 13 residues. The V and J ends lost 6 bases and 0 bases respectively, with 8 bases between them. In nucleotides, the CDR3 is TGTGCCAGCAGGGGGACCCTGAACACTGAAGCTTTCTTT. It encodes CASRGTLNTEAFF.

This chain connects TRBV15 to TRBJ2-7; D is undetermined. CDR3 size: 14 residues. CDR1 and CDR2 from the germline V gene are LNHNV and YYDKDF (reference sequence). With 0 bases removed from V and 2 bases from J, the gap between germline ends came to 8 bases. The CDR3 is CATSRDSEAYEQYF. The CDR3 DNA follows: TGTGCCACCAGCAGAGATAGTGAGGCCTACGAGCAGTACTTC.

The chain combines TRBV19 with TRBJ1-1; D is ambiguous. Per the germline V gene, CDR1 is LNHDA and CDR2 is SQIVND (reference sequence). This CDR3 contains 13 residues. V was cut by 7 bases and J by 3 bases, with 12 bases left in between. Here the CDR3 reads CASTNQRDTEAFF. As DNA, the CDR3 is TGTGCCAGTACTAACCAGCGGGACACTGAAGCTTTCTTT.

Turning to this clone: At one boundary the junction diverges from the germline segment, which might be a read error. This chain uses TRBV27 with TRBJ2-7, with no clear D. CDR1 MNHEY and CDR2 SMNVEV come from the germline V gene (reference sequence). The CDR3 contains 14 residues. CDR3 sequence: CAISLSASSYEQYF. In nucleotides, the CDR3 is TGTGCCATCAGTTTATCGGCGAGCTCCTACGAGCAGTACTTC.

The chain combines TRBV28 with TRBJ2-1; TRBD2 matches 11 bases. CDR3 length: 16 residues. Germline V gene lookup returns CDR1 MDHEN and CDR2 SYDVKM. V lost 0 bases, J lost 7 bases, and 5 bases stayed unmatched. This CDR3 reads CASSLWVAGGPNEQFF. CDR3 nucleotides: TGTGCCAGCAGTTTATGGGTAGCGGGAGGGCCAAATGAGCAGTTCTTC. Variable domain in full (rest from reference TRBV28 and TRBJ2-1): DVKVTQSSRYLVKRTGEKVFLECVQDMDHENMFWYRQDPGLGLRLIYFSYDVKMKEKGDIPEGYSVSREKKERFSLILESASTNQTSMYLCASSLWVAGGPNEQFFGPGTRLTVL.

V usage is TRBV7-7 and J usage is TRBJ1-1; D remains unclear. The length of the CDR3 is 13 residues. Germline-derived CDR1 and CDR2 are SSHAT and FNYEAQ (reference sequence). V was trimmed by 5 bases and J by 1 base, leaving 8 bases between them. CDR3 protein: CASSQTPNTEAFF. For the CDR3, the DNA is TGTGCCAGCAGCCAAACACCGAACACTGAAGCTTTCTTT.

This rearrangement joins TRBV20-1 to TRBJ2-1, with D unresolved. With 6 bases removed from V and 8 bases from J, the gap between germline ends came to 11 bases. From germline, CDR1 is DFQATT and CDR2 SNEGSKA (reference sequence). The CDR3 covers 11 residues. CDR3 amino acids: CSAQQIHEQFF. CDR3 sequence (DNA): TGCAGTGCGCAACAAATCCATGAGCAGTTCTTC.

The chain is built from TRBV25-1 and TRBJ2-5, with D perhaps matching TRBD1 or TRBD2 (5 bases each). Germline CDR1 reads MGHDK; CDR2 reads SYGVNS. The CDR3 consists of 15 residues. V dropped 0 bases and J dropped 5 bases, with 13 bases sitting between them. This chain's CDR3 is CASSEYQVGDETQYF. The CDR3 bases are TGTGCCAGCAGTGAATATCAGGTGGGGGATGAGACCCAGTACTTC.

CDR3 in amino acids: CAWSVSTGTYEQYF. The CDR3 DNA is TGTGCCTGGAGTGTGAGTACGGGAACCTACGAGCAGTACTTC. The chain combines TRBV30 with TRBJ2-7; TRBD2 might be the D (5 bases). The CDR3 contains 14 residues. The V end lost 0 bases, the J end lost 2 bases, and 11 bases lay between the germline ends. CDR1 and CDR2 from the germline V gene are GTSNPN and SVGIG (reference sequence).

CDR3 sequence (DNA): TGTGCCAGCGCTAAGGATGTGTTTTCCTACGAGCAGTACTTC. Translating gives CASAKDVFSYEQYF. The V gene is TRBV28, the J gene TRBJ2-7, with no clear D. V was pared by 8 bases and J by 1 base, with 15 bases between. The germline gives CDR1 MDHEN, CDR2 SYDVKM. The CDR3 covers 14 residues.

The genes are TRBV5-1 and TRBJ2-7; D gene uncertain. This CDR3 spans 13 amino acids. The germline V gene encodes CDR1 SGHRS and CDR2 YFSETQ. Between the trimmed V and J ends, which lost 2 bases and 3 bases, there was a span of 9 bases. In nucleotides, the CDR3 is TGCGCCAGCAGCTTTGTCCCTCTCTACGAGCAGTACTTC. Translated: CASSFVPLYEQYF.

The V gene is TRBV28, the J gene TRBJ1-2, with D uncertain. With 5 bases removed from V and 5 bases from J, the gap between germline ends came to 21 bases. Per the germline V gene, CDR1 is MDHEN and CDR2 is SYDVKM. There are 16 residues in the CDR3. CDR3 protein: CASSHGRTPDWYGYTF. The CDR3 nucleotides read TGTGCCAGCAGTCACGGGAGGACGCCCGACTGGTATGGCTACACCTTC.

The chain uses TRBV28 and TRBJ1-4; 7 positions match TRBD1. Germline assignment: CDR1 MDHEN and CDR2 SYDVKM. This CDR3 region has 15 residues. After removal of 5 bases from V and 5 bases from J, the junction contained 8 bases not matched to a gene. CDR3 loop: CASSPRTGPNEKLFF. In nucleotides, the CDR3 is TGTGCCAGCAGTCCGCGGACAGGCCCAAATGAAAAACTGTTTTTT.

This clone was detected only once. The J gene is TRBJ2-4, the V gene TRBV19; possibly TRBD1 for D (6 bases). The germline V and J ends were trimmed by 5 bases and 8 bases, with 10 bases remaining between them. The CDR3 contains 12 residues. CDR1 and CDR2 (germline): LNHDA, SQIVND (reference sequence). Written as DNA, the CDR3 is TGTGCCAGTAGTTGGCCAGGGGACATTCAGTACTTC. It encodes CASSWPGDIQYF.

This clone showed up just once. V gene TRBV6-6 combines with J gene TRBJ2-1, with 10 bases lining up with TRBD2. CDR1 MNHNY and CDR2 SVGAGI come from the germline V gene (reference sequence). After removal of 6 bases from V and 6 bases from J, the junction contained 8 bases not matched to a gene. CDR3 length: 15 amino acids. CDR3 loop: CASSGGGTSANEQFF. CDR3 nucleotide sequence: TGTGCCAGCAGCGGGGGGGGGACTAGCGCCAATGAGCAGTTCTTC.

The chain carries TRBV27 and TRBJ2-1, with TRBD2 matching 8 bases. The length of the CDR3 is 14 residues. V gave up 6 bases and J gave up 8 bases; unmatched junction bases: 9. CDR1 and CDR2 (germline): MNHEY, SMNVEV (reference sequence). The CDR3 sequence: CASSPGTSPDEQFF. DNA of the CDR3: TGTGCCAGCAGCCCCGGGACTAGTCCCGATGAGCAGTTCTTC.